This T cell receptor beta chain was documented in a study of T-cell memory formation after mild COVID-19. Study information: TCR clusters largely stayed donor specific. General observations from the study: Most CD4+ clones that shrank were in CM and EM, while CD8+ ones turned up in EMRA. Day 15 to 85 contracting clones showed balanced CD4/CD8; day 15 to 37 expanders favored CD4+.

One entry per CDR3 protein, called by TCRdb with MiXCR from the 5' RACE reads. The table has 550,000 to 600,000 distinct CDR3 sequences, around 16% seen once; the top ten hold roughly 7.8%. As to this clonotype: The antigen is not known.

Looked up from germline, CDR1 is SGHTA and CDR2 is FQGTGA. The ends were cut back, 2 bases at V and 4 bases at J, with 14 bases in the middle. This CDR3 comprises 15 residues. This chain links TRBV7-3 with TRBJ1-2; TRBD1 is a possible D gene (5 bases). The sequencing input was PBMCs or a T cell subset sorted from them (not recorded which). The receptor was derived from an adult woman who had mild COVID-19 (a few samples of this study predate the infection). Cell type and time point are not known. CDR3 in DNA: TGTGCCAGCAGCTTAGAAGGGACTCCGGGCTATGGCTACACCTTC. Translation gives CASSLEGTPGYGYTF.